These 3 T cell receptor beta chains share one sample of origin, sequenced in a study of T cells in Graves' hyperthyroidism and ophthalmopathy. RNA transcripts were the template for amplifying TCR beta CDR3 regions. HTBI primers were used for first-round RT-PCR of the TCR CDR3. TCRdb re-derived calls from the multiplex PCR reads in MiXCR, one entry per CDR3 protein. The sample consists of hundreds of thousands of distinct CDR3 sequences, roughly 20% of them appearing once. The sample was blood. The receptors were gathered from a man aged 30 to 39 with Graves' ophthalmopathy.

The V and J genes are TRBV7-9 and TRBJ2-7, with D uncertain. Between the trimmed V and J ends, which lost 1 base and 4 bases, there was a span of 11 bases. CDR3 length: 14 residues. Germline loops: CDR1 SEHNR, CDR2 FQNEAQ (reference sequence). The CDR3, as DNA: TGTGCCAGCAGCTTAGGAGCCCAAGGGTACGAGCAGTACTTC. This encodes CASSLGAQGYEQYF. The full variable domain, in which reference TRBV7-9 and TRBJ2-7 provide the parts outside the CDR3, is DTGVSQNPRHKITKRGQNVTFRCDPISEHNRLYWYRQTLGQGPEFLTYFQNEAQLEKSRLLSDRFSAERPKGSFSTLEIQRTEQGDSAMYLCASSLGAQGYEQYFGPGTRLTVT.

This clonotype has ten or more counts. This chain links TRBV2 with TRBJ1-2; D might be TRBD1 (6 bases). V was trimmed by 5 bases and J by 4 bases, leaving 14 bases between them. The CDR3 length is 14 residues. CDR1 is SNHLY and CDR2 is FYNNEI in the germline V gene. The CDR3 loop reads CASSFQGLAYGYTF. The CDR3 bases are TGTGCCAGCAGTTTCCAGGGGCTGGCCTATGGCTACACCTTC.

This clonotype came up a few times. This sequence joins TRBV4-2 and TRBJ1-4, with D possibly being TRBD1 (5 bases). Germline CDR1 and CDR2: LGHNA and YNFKEQ. The CDR3 spans 16 residues. Between the trimmed V and J ends, which lost 0 bases and 5 bases, there was a span of 13 bases. In DNA form, the CDR3 reads TGTGCCAGCAGCCAAGATGGGGGGGGAAAAAATGAAAAACTGTTTTTT. Translation gives CASSQDGGGKNEKLFF.